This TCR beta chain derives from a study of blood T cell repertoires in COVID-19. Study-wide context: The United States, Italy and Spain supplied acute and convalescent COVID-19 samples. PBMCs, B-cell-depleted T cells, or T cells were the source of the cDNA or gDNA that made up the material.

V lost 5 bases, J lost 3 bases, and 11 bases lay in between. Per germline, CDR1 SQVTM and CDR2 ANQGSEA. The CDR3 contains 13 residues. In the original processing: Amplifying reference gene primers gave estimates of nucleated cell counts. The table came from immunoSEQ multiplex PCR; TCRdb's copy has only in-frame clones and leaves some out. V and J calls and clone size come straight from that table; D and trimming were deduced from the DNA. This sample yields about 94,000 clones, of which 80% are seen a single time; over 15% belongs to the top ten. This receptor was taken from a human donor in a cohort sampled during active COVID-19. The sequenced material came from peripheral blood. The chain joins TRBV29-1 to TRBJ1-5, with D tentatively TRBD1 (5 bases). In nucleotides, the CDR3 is TGCAGCGTTTCCACAGGCGTCAATCAGCCCCAGCATTTT. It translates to CSVSTGVNQPQHF.